Below are 23 T cell receptor beta chains sequenced from a single sample in a study of OX40 agonist ivuxolimab in advanced cancers. Only in-frame clones appear in the TCRdb table, and some are missing; sequencing was by immunoSEQ multiplex PCR. The repertoire holds tens of thousands of clones, with approximately 95% as singletons. The sequencing used CD4+ or CD8+ T cells sorted from blood, collected in a trial of the OX40 agonist ivuxolimab. These receptors came from an adult with an advanced solid tumor such as melanoma, head and neck, liver or kidney cancer.

V is TRBV5-6 and J is TRBJ2-5, with D perhaps matching TRBD2 (5 bases). Germline V gene data show CDR1 as SGHDT and CDR2 as YYEEEE. The CDR3 has 18 amino acids. Trimming left V 0 bases short and J 5 bases short, with 23 bases between. The CDR3 DNA follows: TGTGCCAGCAGCTTGGTAGTCAGGTATAGGGAAGGCGGGGAGACCCAGTACTTC. It translates to CASSLVVRYREGGETQYF.

The V and J genes are TRBV29-1 and TRBJ1-5; 10 bases are shared with TRBD1. Germline loops: CDR1 SQVTM, CDR2 ANQGSEA. V lost 4 bases and J lost 4; bases outside the gene matches: 7. CDR3 length: 15 amino acids. The CDR3 nucleotides read TGCAGCGTTGGCGGTGGGGGACAGGGGAATCAGCCCCAGCATTTT. This gives the protein CSVGGGGQGNQPQHF.

V is TRBV12-5 and J is TRBJ2-2, with 8 bases that match TRBD2. The CDR3 runs to 15 residues. Germline V gene data show CDR1 as LGHNT and CDR2 as FRNRAP. V lost 3 bases and J lost 6; bases outside the gene matches: 6. The CDR3 here is CASGFKAGEAGELFF. The CDR3 DNA is TGTGCTAGTGGTTTTAAAGCGGGAGAGGCCGGGGAGCTGTTTTTT.

The chain combines TRBV7-9 with TRBJ2-7; TRBD2 matches 7 bases. This CDR3 comprises 16 residues. Unmatched junction bases numbered 7, after V lost 0 bases and J lost 2 bases. Germline V gives CDR1 SEHNR, CDR2 FQNEAQ (reference sequence). In DNA, the CDR3 is TGTGCCAGCAGCTTAGCGCGGGAGCAGGCTCCCTACGAGCAGTACTTC. Protein sequence: CASSLAREQAPYEQYF.

As concerns this clone: Additional DNA sequences in this sample encode the identical CDR3. The chain combines TRBV9 with TRBJ1-5; perhaps TRBD1 as D (5 bases). V lost 2 bases and J 6 bases, leaving 9 bases between the germline ends. This CDR3 is 13 amino acids long. Germline-derived CDR1 and CDR2 are SGDLS and YYNGEE. CDR3 in DNA: TGTGCCAGCAGCGTCGGGGGAGGTCAGCCCCAGCATTTT. This gives the protein CASSVGGGQPQHF. The variable domain in full, with the rest retrieved from reference TRBV9 and TRBJ1-5, is DSGVTQTPKHLITATGQRVTLRCSPRSGDLSVYWYQQSLDQGLQFLIQYYNGEERAKGNILERFSAQQFPDLHSELNLSSLELGDSALYFCASSVGGGQPQHFGDGTRLSIL.

J is TRBJ2-3 and V is TRBV27; 7 bases are shared with TRBD1. Germline CDR1 is MNHEY and CDR2 is SMNVEV (reference sequence). J was trimmed by 4 bases and V by 5 bases; bases with no gene match: 9. The CDR3 spans 15 residues. The chain's CDR3 is CASSPPDRPADTQYF. Written as DNA, the CDR3 is TGTGCCAGCAGTCCACCGGACAGGCCCGCAGATACGCAGTATTTT.

This chain links TRBV27 with TRBJ2-5; D not certain. V was trimmed by 3 bases and J by 3 bases, leaving 8 bases between them. The CDR3 consists of 13 residues. Germline lookup yields CDR1 MNHEY and CDR2 SMNVEV (reference sequence). CDR3 in amino acids: CASSFRREETQYF. The CDR3 DNA reads TGTGCCAGCAGTTTTAGAAGGGAAGAGACCCAGTACTTC.

The chain recombines TRBV10-2 with TRBJ1-2, with a tentative D call TRBD1 (6 bases). Germline V gives CDR1 WSHSY, CDR2 SAAADI. Trimming removed 7 bases from V and 1 base from J, with 13 bases in between. This CDR3 is 14 amino acids long. CDR3 amino acids: CASTPTGVNYGYTF. The CDR3 region has the DNA TGCGCCAGCACCCCGACAGGAGTTAACTATGGCTACACCTTC.

The gene calls are TRBV4-1 and TRBJ1-4; a weak D match, TRBD1 (5 bases). V was clipped by 7 bases and J by 3 bases, with 15 bases between them. This CDR3 spans 15 amino acids. Germline V gene sequence: CDR1 MGHRA, CDR2 YSYEKL. The CDR3 DNA reads TGCGCCAGCAACCGGGCCCCAGGGTCTAATGAAAAACTGTTTTTT. Amino acid sequence: CASNRAPGSNEKLFF.

V usage is TRBV5-1 and J usage is TRBJ2-7, with 9 nucleotides matching TRBD1. Trimming removed 4 bases from V and 6 bases from J; junction bases left unmatched: 5. The CDR3 loop spans 13 amino acids. Germline V gives CDR1 SGHRS, CDR2 YFSETQ. CDR3 bases: TGCGCCAGCAGCCTCGGGACAGGGAGCGAGCAGTACTTC. Protein: CASSLGTGSEQYF.

The chain has TRBV20-1 and TRBJ2-7, with 9 bases identical to TRBD2. CDR3 length: 11 amino acids. V trimming: 6 bases; J trimming: 8 bases; junction bases outside the gene matches: 5. Germline CDR1 is DFQATT and CDR2 is SNEGSKA (reference sequence). The CDR3 DNA is TGCAGTGCCCCAGCGGGGGGTAAGCAGTACTTC. Translation gives CSAPAGGKQYF.

V gene TRBV5-6 combines with J gene TRBJ2-7; TRBD2 matches 13 bases. The CDR3 contains 16 residues. V was clipped by 4 bases and J by 2 bases; unmatched bases: 6. Germline V gene data show CDR1 as SGHDT and CDR2 as YYEEEE. The CDR3 coding sequence is TGTGCCAGCAGCGCGGGACTAGCGGGGTTAGCCTACGAGCAGTACTTC. It is translated as CASSAGLAGLAYEQYF.

The V gene is TRBV5-1, the J gene TRBJ2-5, with D possibly TRBD1 on 5 matching bases. Per germline, CDR1 SGHRS and CDR2 YFSETQ. The CDR3 loop spans 14 amino acids. V dropped 6 bases and J dropped 2 bases, with 14 bases sitting between them. The CDR3: CASTMTVKQETQYF. In DNA form, the CDR3 reads TGCGCCAGCACCATGACAGTTAAGCAAGAGACCCAGTACTTC.

The chain couples TRBV6-5 to TRBJ2-1, with 8 bases matching TRBD1. Germline CDR1 reads MNHEY; CDR2 reads SVGAGI. The CDR3 consists of 12 residues. V lost 6 bases and J lost 9; bases outside the gene matches: 4. CDR3 protein: CASRTGVAEQFF. The CDR3 region has the DNA TGTGCCAGCAGGACAGGGGTAGCTGAGCAGTTCTTC.

The V and J genes are TRBV10-1 and TRBJ2-1; 9 bases match TRBD2. V was clipped by 5 bases and J by 3 bases; unmatched bases: 8. Germline V CDR1 and CDR2: WNHNN, SYGVQD (reference sequence). The CDR3 is 16 amino acids. Here the CDR3 DNA reads TGCGCCAGCAGTACTTTGCGGGGGGGCCTCTACAATGAGCAGTTCTTC. Its protein product is CASSTLRGGLYNEQFF.

The J gene is TRBJ2-7, the V gene TRBV4-3; D might be TRBD1 (6 bases). The germline gives CDR1 LGHNA, CDR2 YSLEER. This CDR3 comprises 16 residues. V was clipped by 0 bases and J by 3 bases, with 15 bases between them. DNA for the CDR3: TGCGCCAGCAGCCAAGATTTGGGACAAAGAAACTACGAGCAGTACTTC. Translation gives CASSQDLGQRNYEQYF.

The chain links TRBV29-1 to TRBJ2-1; unclear D gene. The CDR3 sequence is 11 residues long. Germline values: CDR1 SQVTM, CDR2 ANQGSEA. Between the trimmed V and J ends, which lost 6 bases and 7 bases, there was a span of 10 bases. The CDR3: CSVPHKNEQFF. The CDR3 nucleotides read TGCAGCGTCCCCCACAAGAATGAGCAGTTCTTC.

The chain joins TRBV6-5 to TRBJ2-2; D not certain. V lost 2 bases and J lost 1, with 8 bases in between. The CDR3 is 15 amino acids. Germline lookup yields CDR1 MNHEY and CDR2 SVGAGI. The DNA of the CDR3 is TGTGCCAGCAGTTACGAGGCAGGGAACACCGGGGAGCTGTTTTTT. Protein: CASSYEAGNTGELFF.

The chain links TRBV4-3 to TRBJ2-3, with D perhaps assigned TRBD1 or TRBD2 (5 bases each). This CDR3 has 17 residues. The V gene lost 0 bases and the J gene lost 1 base, with 14 bases spanning the gap. The germline V gene has CDR1 LGHNA and CDR2 YSLEER. In DNA, the CDR3 is TGCGCCAGCAGCCAAGATCTGGCACTAGGGGGCACAGATACGCAGTATTTT. It translates to CASSQDLALGGTDTQYF.

The rearrangement uses TRBV6-6 and TRBJ2-1; the D is unclear. The CDR3 sequence is 13 residues long. Looked up from germline, CDR1 is MNHNY and CDR2 is SVGAGI (reference sequence). Trimming left V 4 bases short and J 0 bases short, with 4 bases between. The CDR3 protein is CASSSSSYNEQFF. DNA of the CDR3: TGTGCCAGCAGTTCCAGCTCCTACAATGAGCAGTTCTTC.

V and J are TRBV4-3 and TRBJ2-7; no clear D. V dropped 0 bases and J dropped 3 bases, with 12 bases sitting between them. There are 15 residues in the CDR3. Germline-derived CDR1 and CDR2 are LGHNA and YSLEER. CDR3 protein: CASSQDLGTNYEQYF. In nucleotides, the CDR3 is TGCGCCAGCAGCCAAGATCTAGGCACCAACTACGAGCAGTACTTC.

The chain is built from TRBV7-8 and TRBJ2-3; 16 bases are a match to TRBD2. With V trimmed by 5 bases and J by 8 bases, 16 bases remained unmatched. The CDR3 loop spans 19 amino acids. The germline gives CDR1 SGHVS, CDR2 FQNEAQ. Here the CDR3 DNA reads TGTGCCAGCAGCCTGGGACCGGGACTAGCGGGGGGGCGCGGAGGTACGCAGTATTTT. It specifies CASSLGPGLAGGRGGTQYF.

This sequence joins TRBV27 and TRBJ1-2, with 10 bases matching TRBD1. CDR1 and CDR2 (germline): MNHEY, SMNVEV (reference sequence). The length of the CDR3 is 15 residues. V gave up 4 bases and J gave up 4 bases; unmatched junction bases: 6. For the CDR3, the DNA is TGTGCCAGCAGTTCAGGACAGGGGGGCTCCTATGGCTACACCTTC. Translation gives CASSSGQGGSYGYTF.